One T cell receptor beta chain is described in this entry. Its antigen is not identified. This specimen belongs to a study of cytomegalovirus exposure and HLA in healthy donors. Study context: Findings of an earlier analysis included roughly 110 million unique TCR beta sequences from 170 million or so T cells. Study results and limitations: Later on, analysis showed that most CMV-associated TCR beta chains appeared to be HLA-restricted. Listed as cytomegalovirus-associated were 150 or so TCR beta chains.

The CDR3 is made up of 19 amino acids. After removal of 3 bases from V and 1 base from J, the junction contained 10 bases not matched to a gene. The PCR made use of 60 Vbeta and 13 Jbeta primers. Some clones are missing from TCRdb's copy, which holds only in-frame ones; the method was immunoSEQ multiplex PCR. Altogether 35,000 to 45,000 clones are present, more than 90% being singletons, with the ten largest covering less than 3.5%. The origin of this receptor is a woman aged 18-29 years in good health and CMV-seronegative. The gene calls are TRBV23-1 and TRBJ2-4, with 12 nucleotides matching TRBD2. TRBV23-1 is labeled an ORF, and its function is uncertain. Sequenced: PBMCs. CDR3 sequence (DNA): TGCGCCAGCAGTCAGCTCCCGACTAGCGGGAGTGGGGCCAAAAACATTCAGTACTTC. Protein: CASSQLPTSGSGAKNIQYF.